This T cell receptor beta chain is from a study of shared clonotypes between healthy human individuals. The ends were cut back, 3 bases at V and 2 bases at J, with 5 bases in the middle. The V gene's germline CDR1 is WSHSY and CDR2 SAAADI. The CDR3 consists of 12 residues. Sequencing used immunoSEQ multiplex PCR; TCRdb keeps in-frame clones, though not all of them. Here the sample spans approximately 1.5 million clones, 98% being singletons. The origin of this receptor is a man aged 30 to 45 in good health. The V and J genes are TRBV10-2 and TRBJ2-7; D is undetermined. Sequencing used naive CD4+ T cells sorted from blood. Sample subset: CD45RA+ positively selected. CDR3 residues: CASSEQPYEQYF. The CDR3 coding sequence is TGCGCCAGCAGTGAACAGCCCTACGAGCAGTACTTC.